This T cell receptor beta chain was obtained from a study of blood T cell repertoires in COVID-19 (dated by TCRdb to about 2020). The study in broad terms: Collaborator samples came from the United States, Italy and Spain and covered acute and convalescent phases of COVID-19. The prospective study material was composed of cDNA or gDNA derived from T cells, B-cell-depleted T cells, or PBMCs. Deeply sampled blood TCRbeta repertoires from subjects exposed to, actively infected with, or recovered from COVID-19 were included in the dataset. The repertoires were released in a freely available public database meant as a resource for research on the immune response to SARS-CoV-2. The samples were drawn from two sources: the first 160 participants of the ongoing ImmuneRACE study, and 950 to 1,500 subjects contributed by 6 global collaborators. A de-identified subject ID, COVID-19 status, age in years and sex were almost always included in the sample metadata. HLA class I and class II types, where available, came from metadata supplied by the sample provider rather than from assay-based typing.

Points the paper makes about the study in general: The quantity of clinical and demographic metadata differed by source and by participant and was supplied without curation.

A word on this clone: This receptor's antigen is unknown. The sample holds no much larger clone one base away, and base qualities are not on file.

Trimming takes 3 bases off V and 5 bases off J; junction bases not matched to a gene: 12. The germline V gene supplies CDR1 SGHVS and CDR2 FNYEAQ. Counted from cysteine to phenylalanine, this CDR3 has 16 amino acids. CDR3 DNA only is kept here, 48 bases in frame from base 1. Whole blood was collected in K2EDTA tubes by collaborating institutions according to the institutions' own protocols. Collaborator samples were shipped for TCRbeta analysis as frozen whole blood, isolated PBMCs, or DNA extracted from either sample type. The immunoSEQ Assay, a bias-controlled multiplex PCR, was used to amplify TCRbeta CDR3 regions from genomic DNA. Concerning the study's data processing: The number of nucleated cells in each sample was estimated from the amplification of reference gene primers within the assay. To quantify the absolute abundance of each unique TCRbeta CDR3 rearrangement, sequence reads were collapsed and filtered. For each sample, productive Simpson clonality was calculated as the square root of Simpson's diversity index across productive rearrangements. In its TCRdb copy, this immuneACCESS table keeps in-frame sequences only and misses some clones. Where compared with another copy, unresolved V genes explain less than half of these, and the others have no known cause. V and J calls plus clone size are reproduced from that table; the DNA served to infer D and trimming. This sample holds 200,000 to 250,000 clones; more than 70% were observed only once. Around 2.9% of the sample is taken by the ten largest.

Sequenced sample: peripheral blood. The chain was built from TRBV7-6 and TRBJ2-5; 7 junctional bases match TRBD2. This TCR was sampled from a woman between 55 and 75 years old with acute or convalescent COVID-19. The sequenced DNA is TGTGCCAGCAGCTTCCAGCGGGTAGCGGGTGGGGAGACCCAGTACTTC. This is translated as CASSFQRVAGGETQYF. Here the CDR3 is joined to the reference TRBV7-6 and TRBJ2-5 genes, and the full variable domain is: GAGVSQSPRYKVTKRGQDVALRCDPISGHVSLYWYRQALGQGPEFLTYFNYEAQQDKSGLPNDRFSAERPEGSISTLTIQRTEQRDSAMYRCASSFQRVAGGETQYFGPGTRLLVL.